This T cell receptor (beta chain) was sequenced for a study of T cell responses to AZD1222 COVID-19 vaccine. Clones were sequenced by immunoSEQ multiplex PCR, and TCRdb holds only the in-frame ones, with some missing. The sample carries roughly 97,000 clones, approximately 93% recorded once. This CDR3 has 11 residues. The V end lost 6 bases, the J end lost 5 bases, and 10 bases lay between the germline ends. Per germline, CDR1 SQVTM and CDR2 ANQGSEA. The TCR comes from an adult in good health. This rearrangement joins TRBV29-1 to TRBJ1-1; perhaps TRBD1 as D (6 bases). The sequences come from peripheral blood, collected on day 0 of AZD1222 vaccination. The CDR3 nucleotides read TGCAGCGTCAGCAGGGGTACTGAAGCTTTCTTT. It is translated as CSVSRGTEAFF.